This is a list of T cell receptor beta chains from one sample in a study of blood T cell repertoires in COVID-19. The protocol was immunoSEQ multiplex PCR, while the TCRdb copy is restricted to in-frame clones and leaves out a portion. The repertoire holds approximately 82,000 clones, with around 83% as singletons. Sequenced sample: peripheral blood. The receptors shown here come from a woman between 65 and 79 years old with acute or convalescent COVID-19. Both conserved end residues are part of each CDR3. A D gene is named only where the DNA matches it firmly. Expanded clones are given a class, and other clones once, few, many or no size at all.

CDR3 length,clone size,D gene,J gene,V gene,CDR3 DNA,CDR3 protein
16,.,TRBD2,TRBJ2-1,TRBV2,TGTGCCAGCAGCGATAGGACTAGCGGGAGACTAAATGAGCAGTTCTTC,CASSDRTSGRLNEQFF
16,.,TRBD1,TRBJ2-6,TRBV18,TGTGCCAGCTCACTCAGGACAGGGTCCGGGGCCAACGTCCTGACTTTC,CASSLRTGSGANVLTF
13,.,.,TRBJ1-2,TRBV10-2,TGCGCCAGCACCGGCAGAACCCAGGAAGGCTACACCTTC,CASTGRTQEGYTF
16,.,TRBD2,TRBJ2-1,TRBV29-1,TGCAGCGTTGAAGGTCCTAGCGGGAGTGGGGTAGGTGAGCAGTTCTTC,CSVEGPSGSGVGEQFF
13,.,.,TRBJ1-2,TRBV6-1,TGTGCCAGCAGTGAAATGAGTAACTATGGCTACACCTTC,CASSEMSNYGYTF
13,.,.,TRBJ1-4,TRBV27,TGTGCCAGCAGTTTGACAGGCCGTAGCCAACTGTTTTTT,CASSLTGRSQLFF
13,.,.,TRBJ1-3,TRBV7-9,TGTGCCAGCAGCCAAAACTCTGGAAACACCATATATTTT,CASSQNSGNTIYF
15,few,.,TRBJ1-4,TRBV2,TGTGCCAGCAGGACGACAGGCTCGGAAAATGAAAAACTGTTTTTT,CASRTTGSENEKLFF
17,.,TRBD1,TRBJ1-1,TRBV7-8,TGTGCCAGCAGCTCCCCCCGGGACAGGGGCATGAACACTGAAGCTTTCTTT,CASSSPRDRGMNTEAFF
17,.,TRBD2,TRBJ2-5,TRBV24-1,TGTGCCACCAGTGACCCAGGACGGGGGGATAATGAAGAGACCCAGTACTTC,CATSDPGRGDNEETQYF
16,few,.,TRBJ2-1,TRBV20-1,TGCAGTGCTAGTAGTACTTTGACGGGAACAAACAATGAGCAGTTCTTC,CSASSTLTGTNNEQFF
17,.,TRBD1,TRBJ2-1,TRBV18,TGTGCCAGCTCACCAGAAATCGGACCAGGGGGCGCATTTAGGCAGTTCTTC,CASSPEIGPGGAFRQFF
13,once,.,TRBJ2-5,TRBV13,TGTGCCAGCAGCTTGGGGGCTCAAGAGACCCAGTACTTC,CASSLGAQETQYF
15,.,.,TRBJ1-2,TRBV27,TGTGCCAGCAGTTTTCGTCGCAGGGCGGCAAATGGCTACACCTTC,CASSFRRRAANGYTF
15,.,TRBD2,TRBJ2-3,TRBV6-1,TGTGCCAGCAGTGAAGTAATAGCGGGAGGCGTTACGCAGTATTTT,CASSEVIAGGVTQYF
13,few,.,TRBJ2-7,TRBV18,TGTGCCAGCTCACCGTCCGTACTCTACGAGCAGTACTTC,CASSPSVLYEQYF
16,.,.,TRBJ1-1,TRBV3-1/TRBV3-2,TGTGCCAGCAGCCCGTCTTCAGGGGCGCGGAACACTGAAGCTTTCTTT,CASSPSSGARNTEAFF
15,.,TRBD1,TRBJ1-5,TRBV28,TGTGCCAGCAGTTCCGGGACAGGGTTCCATCAGCCCCAGCATTTT,CASSSGTGFHQPQHF
14,.,.,TRBJ1-6,TRBV18,TGTGCCAGCTCACCATTACGGGATAATTCACCCCTCCACTTT,CASSPLRDNSPLHF
12,.,.,TRBJ1-2,TRBV12-5,TGTGCTAGTGCCCACCTCTCGCGGGGCTACACCTTC,CASAHLSRGYTF
14,.,TRBD1,TRBJ2-7,TRBV10-2,TGCGCCAGCAGCCAGGGGGCGAACGCCTACGAGCAGTACTTC,CASSQGANAYEQYF
16,.,.,TRBJ1-2,TRBV3-1/TRBV3-2,TGTGCCAGCAGCTTCCGAAGGGGACACGGGAACTATGGCTACACCTTC,CASSFRRGHGNYGYTF
14,.,TRBD1,TRBJ1-1,TRBV19,TGTGCCAGTAGTATCGGAGGACAGGGCACTGAAGCTTTCTTT,CASSIGGQGTEAFF
12,.,TRBD2,TRBJ2-5,TRBV2,TGTGCCAGCAAAGGCGGGAGTGCGGCCCAGTACTTC,CASKGGSAAQYF
15,once,.,TRBJ1-2,TRBV6-6,.,CASSTSTPHNYGYTF
16,.,TRBD2,TRBJ2-3,TRBV27,TGTGCCAGCAGACCCATACTAGCGGGGAGCACAGATACGCAGTATTTT,CASRPILAGSTDTQYF
15,.,TRBD2,TRBJ2-1,TRBV9,TGTGCCAGCAGCGCGGGGACTACACCCTACAATGAGCAGTTCTTC,CASSAGTTPYNEQFF
13,.,.,TRBJ1-4,TRBV3-1/TRBV3-2,TGTGCCAGCAGCCAAGATCGGGGGGAAAAACTGTTTTTT,CASSQDRGEKLFF
14,few,.,TRBJ1-1,TRBV7-9,TGTGCCAGCAGCGCAATTTGGGCTGGCACTGAAGCTTTCTTT,CASSAIWAGTEAFF
15,.,.,TRBJ1-1,TRBV4-1,TGCGCCAGCAGCCAAGTTGCCACAAGTAACACTGAAGCTTTCTTT,CASSQVATSNTEAFF
13,.,.,TRBJ2-1,TRBV5-1,TGCGCCAGCAGCCTTAGTTTTGGCAATGAGCAGTTCTTC,CASSLSFGNEQFF
16,.,TRBD2,TRBJ2-1,TRBV5-1,TGCGCCAGCAGCTTGAATGTGGCGGGAGGGTACAATGAGCAGTTCTTC,CASSLNVAGGYNEQFF
14,.,TRBD2,TRBJ2-1,TRBV20-1,TGCAGTGCTAGTTGGGCGGGAGGGCTCGATGAGCAGTTCTTC,CSASWAGGLDEQFF
14,.,.,TRBJ2-7,TRBV11-3,TGTGCCAGCAGCTTGGGCCCTTCCGGATACGAGCAGTACTTC,CASSLGPSGYEQYF
15,.,TRBD2,TRBJ2-3,TRBV28,TGTGCCAGCAGTTCCCCTAGCGGGAACTCCGATACGCAGTATTTT,CASSSPSGNSDTQYF
16,many,TRBD1,TRBJ1-6,TRBV3-1/TRBV3-2,TGTGCCAGCAGCCAACCACAGGGGGCCTATAATTCACCCCTCCACTTT,CASSQPQGAYNSPLHF
13,.,TRBD1,TRBJ1-5,TRBV2,TGTGCCAGCGGAGGACAGGGCAATCAGCCCCAGCATTTT,CASGGQGNQPQHF
14,.,.,TRBJ1-5,TRBV9,TGTGCCAGCAGCGCGGGGGGAGGGAATCAGCCCCAGCATTTT,CASSAGGGNQPQHF
11,.,TRBD1,TRBJ1-2,TRBV6-6,TGTGCCAGCAGAGACAGGGATGGCTACACCTTC,CASRDRDGYTF
15,.,.,TRBJ2-3,TRBV6-1,TGTGCCAGCAGTGAGGTCCTGGGGGGAACAGATACGCAGTATTTT,CASSEVLGGTDTQYF
12,.,.,TRBJ2-7,TRBV12-3/TRBV12-4,TGTGCCAGCAGTTTGCTTCGGTCAGAGCAGTACTTC,CASSLLRSEQYF
14,.,TRBD1,TRBJ1-5,TRBV19,TGTGCCAGTAGTAACCAGGGGACAGCTCAGCCCCAGCATTTT,CASSNQGTAQPQHF
15,.,TRBD1,TRBJ1-3,TRBV30,TGTGCCTGGAGTGCCTGGACAGGGTCTGGAAACACCATATATTTT,CAWSAWTGSGNTIYF
14,.,.,TRBJ2-7,TRBV3-1/TRBV3-2,TGTGCCAGCAGCCAATCCTCCGGTTCCTACGAGCAGTACTTC,CASSQSSGSYEQYF
17,.,TRBD1,TRBJ2-3,TRBV10-3,TGTGCCATAAAACCCGGGACAGGGTCCGCTGGTGGAGATACGCAGTATTTT,CAIKPGTGSAGGDTQYF
15,.,.,TRBJ1-6,TRBV2,TGTGCCAGCAGTGGATTGCGACAGCTTAATTCACCCCTCCACTTT,CASSGLRQLNSPLHF
13,.,.,TRBJ1-1,TRBV4-2,TGTGCCAGCAGCGGAAGGGGAAGGACTGAAGCTTTCTTT,CASSGRGRTEAFF
16,.,.,TRBJ1-6,TRBV27,TGTGCCAGCAGTCCGAGGAGGATCCAGAATAATTCACCCCTCCACTTT,CASSPRRIQNNSPLHF
15,.,.,TRBJ1-1,TRBV4-2,TGTGCCAGCAGCCAGCCCGGGGGGGAGGGTAAGTCGGCTTTCTTT,CASSQPGGEGKSAFF